A single sample gave rise to the 17 T cell receptor beta chains below, sequenced in a study of spatial heterogeneity in lung cancer. Via MiXCR, TCRdb re-called the 5' RACE reads, giving one row per CDR3 protein. Of roughly 82,000 distinct CDR3 sequences in the sample, roughly an eighth were seen once. Documented time point: sample taken at primary tumor resection. Whole RNA, isolated from tumor, nontumor lung or frozen PBMC, was sequenced without prior sorting. The specimen was PBMCs, collected at surgery. These receptor sequences come from a male donor with early-stage non-small cell lung cancer.

The chain has TRBV9 and TRBJ1-1, with D unclear. Trimming removed 0 bases from V and 2 bases from J, with 14 bases in between. The CDR3 covers 16 residues. CDR1 SGDLS and CDR2 YYNGEE come from the germline V gene. The CDR3 reads CASSVGTGVRNTEAFF. As DNA, the CDR3 is TGTGCCAGCAGCGTAGGTACCGGGGTCCGCAACACTGAAGCTTTCTTT.

This clonotype was counted between two and nine times. This chain joins TRBV12-5 and TRBJ1-2; the match to TRBD1 covers 9 bases. This CDR3 has 13 residues. Germline V gene lookup returns CDR1 LGHNT and CDR2 FRNRAP. V lost 7 bases and J lost 8; bases outside the gene matches: 8. CDR3 DNA: TGTGCTAGTGCCCCGGGACAGGGTGGCGGCTACACCTTC. It encodes CASAPGQGGGYTF. The full variable domain, rest sourced from reference TRBV12-5 and TRBJ1-2, is DARVTQTPRHKVTEMGQEVTMRCQPILGHNTVFWYRQTMMQGLELLAYFRNRAPLDDSGMPKDRFSAEMPDATLATLKIQPSEPRDSAVYFCASAPGQGGGYTFGSGTRLTVV.

This sequence joins TRBV29-1 and TRBJ1-1; perhaps TRBD1 as D (6 bases). V gave up 5 bases and J gave up 11 bases, with 12 bases separating them. The germline V gene has CDR1 SQVTM and CDR2 ANQGSEA. The CDR3 extends over 10 amino acids. CDR3 residues: CSVSGQGAFF. For the CDR3, the DNA is TGCAGCGTTTCAGGGCAGGGGGCTTTCTTT.

A word on this clonotype: This may come from a read error, since a much larger clone is one base off. This chain uses TRBV5-1 with TRBJ2-1; D possibly corresponds to TRBD1 (6 bases). Per germline, CDR1 SGHRS and CDR2 YFSETQ. This CDR3 has 13 amino acids. V was trimmed by 3 bases and J by 9 bases, leaving 13 bases between them. CDR3 protein: CASSWVGDIEQFF. The DNA for the CDR3 is TGCGCCAGCAGCTGGGTCGGGGACATTGAGCAGTTCTTC.

The chain joins TRBV20-1 to TRBJ2-2; D uncertain. Germline lookup yields CDR1 DFQATT and CDR2 SNEGSKA (reference sequence). Trimming removed 0 bases at V and 1 base at J, with 12 bases between. The length of the CDR3 is 16 residues. The chain's CDR3 is CSAREDLAENTGELFF. The CDR3 DNA reads as TGCAGTGCTAGAGAGGATTTGGCGGAGAACACCGGGGAGCTGTTTTTT.

The chain carries TRBV30 and TRBJ2-5; 11 nucleotides align to TRBD2. CDR3 size: 13 residues. Germline trimming cut 4 bases from V and 4 bases from J; bases unmatched to any gene: 2. The V gene's germline CDR1 is GTSNPN and CDR2 SVGIG (reference sequence). CDR3 loop: CAWKTSGTETQYF. DNA for the CDR3: TGTGCCTGGAAGACTAGCGGGACAGAGACCCAGTACTTC. The whole variable domain, filled in from reference TRBV30 and TRBJ2-5, reads SQTIHQWPATLVQPVGSPLSLECTVEGTSNPNLYWYRQAAGRGLQLLFYSVGIGQISSEVPQNLSASRPQDRQFILSSKKLLLSDSGFYLCAWKTSGTETQYFGPGTRLLVL.

This clonotype was observed a single time. This chain uses TRBV12-5 with TRBJ2-7; D call uncertain. This CDR3 has 14 residues. Germline loops: CDR1 LGHNT, CDR2 FRNRAP. With 7 bases removed from V and 5 bases from J, the gap between germline ends came to 18 bases. CDR3 protein: CASVAPKVGDEQYF. The CDR3 DNA follows: TGTGCTAGTGTCGCCCCGAAGGTGGGCGACGAGCAGTACTTC.

This clonotype was counted many times. The chain couples TRBV28 to TRBJ1-1; perhaps TRBD1 as D (6 bases). CDR1 is MDHEN, CDR2 SYDVKM, per germline. The CDR3 spans 15 residues. With 5 bases removed from V and 5 bases from J, the gap between germline ends came to 18 bases. The DNA of the CDR3 is TGTGCCAGCAGTCGCGGAGGGGGGTTTGGGACTGAAGCTTTCTTT. This codes for CASSRGGGFGTEAFF.

This chain connects TRBV29-1 to TRBJ1-1; perhaps TRBD1 as D (6 bases). Germline values: CDR1 SQVTM, CDR2 ANQGSEA. V was trimmed by 1 base and J by 1 base, leaving 7 bases between them. CDR3 length equals 13 residues. CDR3 sequence reads: CSVEGGQNTEAFF. DNA of the CDR3: TGCAGCGTTGAAGGGGGACAGAACACTGAAGCTTTCTTT.

The chain links TRBV5-1 to TRBJ1-3; D call uncertain. CDR1 and CDR2 from the germline V gene are SGHRS and YFSETQ. The V end was cut by 1 base, the J end by 2 bases, with 10 bases between. CDR3 length equals 15 residues. The CDR3 sequence: CASSLTSIPGNTIYF. The CDR3 nucleotides read TGCGCCAGCAGCTTGACGTCTATTCCTGGAAACACCATATATTTT. Full variable domain (missing parts from reference TRBV5-1 and TRBJ1-3): KAGVTQTPRYLIKTRGQQVTLSCSPISGHRSVSWYQQTPGQGLQFLFEYFSETQRNKGNFPGRFSGRQFSNSRSEMNVSTLELGDSALYLCASSLTSIPGNTIYFGEGSWLTVV.

This clonotype was counted between two and nine times. This sequence joins TRBV3-1 and TRBJ2-5, with D possibly being TRBD1 (5 bases). This CDR3 is built from 15 residues. The V and J ends lost 3 bases and 1 base respectively, with 12 bases between them. CDR1 and CDR2 from the germline V gene are LGHDT and YNNKEL (reference sequence). The CDR3: CASSQQSDSQETQYF. Here the CDR3 DNA reads TGTGCCAGCAGCCAGCAGTCCGACAGCCAAGAGACCCAGTACTTC.

This clonotype was seen at least ten times. This rearrangement joins TRBV24-1 to TRBJ2-5; 9 bases match TRBD1. This CDR3 comprises 15 residues. CDR1 KGHDR and CDR2 SFDVKD come from the germline V gene. Germline trimming cut 0 bases from V and 3 bases from J; bases unmatched to any gene: 1. As DNA, the CDR3 is TGTGCCACCAGTGATTTGAGGGACAGGGAAGAGACCCAGTACTTC. The encoded protein is CATSDLRDREETQYF.

This clonotype was counted a few times. CDR3: CASSSKGPRETQYF. The CDR3 nucleotides are TGTGCCAGCAGCTCGAAGGGGCCGCGAGAGACCCAGTACTTC. This chain connects TRBV7-8 to TRBJ2-5, with a tentative D call TRBD1 (5 bases). Germline V CDR1 and CDR2: SGHVS, FQNEAQ. Trimming took off 4 bases at V and 4 bases at J, with 13 bases between the two ends. The CDR3 consists of 14 residues.

In this sample, this clonotype turned up a few times. This chain uses TRBV7-9 with TRBJ2-5; D gene uncertain. CDR3 length: 15 amino acids. The ends were cut back, 6 bases at V and 2 bases at J, with 16 bases in the middle. The V gene's germline CDR1 is SEHNR and CDR2 FQNEAQ (reference sequence). CDR3 protein: CASSPPLQPQETQYF. CDR3 bases: TGTGCCAGCAGTCCACCCTTACAGCCGCAAGAGACCCAGTACTTC.

The V call is TRBV20-1, the J call TRBJ2-7, with TRBD1 matching 9 bases. V was pared by 1 base and J by 5 bases, with 6 bases of the junction left unmatched. From germline, CDR1 is DFQATT and CDR2 SNEGSKA (reference sequence). The CDR3 contains 14 residues. CDR3 amino acids: CSARGDRGLNEQYF. CDR3 DNA: TGCAGTGCTAGAGGCGACAGGGGGTTGAACGAGCAGTACTTC.

The genes are TRBV10-3 and TRBJ2-6, with D maybe TRBD2 (6 bases). The V and J ends lost 0 bases and 2 bases respectively, with 8 bases between them. Germline assignment: CDR1 ENHRY and CDR2 SYGVKD. The CDR3 length is 16 residues. The CDR3: CAISESRGTGANVLTF. CDR3 coding DNA: TGTGCCATCAGTGAGTCCCGGGGGACTGGGGCCAACGTCCTGACTTTC.

The rearrangement links TRBV30 to TRBJ2-1; 8 bases are shared with TRBD1. The trim removed 2 bases at V and 14 bases at J, leaving 8 bases unmatched. This CDR3 spans 12 amino acids. Germline CDR1 is GTSNPN and CDR2 is SVGIG (reference sequence). The CDR3 spells CAWSNLGQEKFF. For the CDR3, the DNA is TGTGCCTGGAGTAATCTGGGACAGGAGAAGTTCTTC.